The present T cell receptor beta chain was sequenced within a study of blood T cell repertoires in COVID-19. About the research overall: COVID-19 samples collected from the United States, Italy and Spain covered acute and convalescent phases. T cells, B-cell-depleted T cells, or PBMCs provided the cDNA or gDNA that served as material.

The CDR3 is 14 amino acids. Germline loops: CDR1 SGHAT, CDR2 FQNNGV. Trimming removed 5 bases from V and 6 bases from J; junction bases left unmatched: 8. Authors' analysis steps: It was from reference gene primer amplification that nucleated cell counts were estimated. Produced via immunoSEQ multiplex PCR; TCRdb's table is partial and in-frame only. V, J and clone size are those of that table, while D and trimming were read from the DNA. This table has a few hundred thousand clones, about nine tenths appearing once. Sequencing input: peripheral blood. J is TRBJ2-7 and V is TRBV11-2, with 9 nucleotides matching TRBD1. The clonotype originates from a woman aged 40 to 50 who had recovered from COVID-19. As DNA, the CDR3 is TGTGCCAGCAGCCAAGCCGGGACAGGGTCCGAGCAGTACTTC. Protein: CASSQAGTGSEQYF.